The rows below give T cell receptor beta chains drawn from one sample of a study of human T cells and chemical hapten exposure. TCRdb used MiXCR to reprocess the RACE reads, holding one entry per CDR3 protein. The repertoire holds some 120,000 distinct CDR3 sequences, with 9% to 14% as singletons. The source was whole blood, collected in connection with sensitization to the hapten diphenylcyclopropenone (DPC). The receptors shown here come from a woman in her forties or fifties with alopecia areata. Some clones in this sample may be carry-over from other donors' samples. The conserved cysteine and the conserved F or W are not part of the CDR3 here.

TRBV7-9,TRBJ2-2,ASSSPHEADRIDTGELF
TRBV7-8,TRBJ1-1,ASSAWGNTEAF
TRBV12-3/TRBV12-4,TRBJ2-3,ASSSQGGSDTQY
TRBV6-5,TRBJ1-1,ASSTGGGSEAF
TRBV4-1,TRBJ1-1,ASSFQESGGTEAF
TRBV5-4,TRBJ1-2,ASSFHGGGYGYT
TRBV15,TRBJ1-5,ATSVGQGGNQPQH
TRBV5-1,TRBJ2-5,ASSLFSLIQETQY
TRBV4-2,TRBJ2-7,ASSQGADGMY
TRBV7-2,TRBJ2-7,ASSEPTGLRRYEQY
TRBV11-2,TRBJ2-7,ASSSAGTGVYEQY
TRBV28,TRBJ2-4,ASSSYSPSITKNIQY
TRBV19,TRBJ2-1,ASSIDRVAGGSYNEQF
TRBV28,TRBJ2-7,ASSSRQFEQY
TRBV5-1,TRBJ2-3,ASSLGQTTDTQY
TRBV4-3,TRBJ2-1,ASSQDHQPYNEQF
TRBV6-2/TRBV6-3,TRBJ2-3,ATSKFRRDIDTQY
TRBV5-1,TRBJ1-4,ASSLGSATNEKLF
TRBV7-9,TRBJ2-2,ASSFEGTGELF
TRBV11-1,TRBJ2-1,ASSLERGEQF
TRBV29-1,TRBJ2-1,SVEVGTSGRARYEQF
TRBV10-2,TRBJ1-6,ASTNYSPLH
TRBV10-2,TRBJ2-1,ASSPVYSGRGRKGVSYNEQF
TRBV10-3,TRBJ1-1,AIRSGTGSTEAF
TRBV4-2,TRBJ2-3,ASSQDPGIAGEFDTQY
TRBV7-9,TRBJ2-7,ASSLDQGRGRYEQY
TRBV20-1,TRBJ1-1,SAGTRTGRTEAF
TRBV12-3/TRBV12-4,TRBJ2-7,ASSLGGTAGASYEQY
TRBV27,TRBJ2-3,ASGTAGTDTQY
TRBV5-1,TRBJ1-5,ASSWDSPNQPQH
TRBV4-2,TRBJ2-1,ASTPAAGISYNEQF
TRBV18,TRBJ1-3,ASSPGVPGNTIY
TRBV7-9,TRBJ1-1,ASSPGQGRTEAF
TRBV28,TRBJ2-7,ASRLPTAGRYEQY
TRBV4-2,TRBJ1-5,ASSPFSARRNQPQH
TRBV20-1,TRBJ1-5,SARGQVGQPQH
TRBV7-6,TRBJ2-5,ASSFFLDPTQY
TRBV5-6,TRBJ1-1,ASSPDRGSTEAF
TRBV20-1,TRBJ1-3,SAQKGQALSGNTIY
TRBV28,TRBJ1-6,ASSDNNSPLH
TRBV11-2,TRBJ2-1,ASSSGLAGAGSYNEQF
TRBV7-2,TRBJ2-2,ASSPLPGQATGELF
TRBV29-1,TRBJ1-1,SVVEARNTEAF
TRBV7-9,TRBJ2-3,ASSSRSDDTDTQY
TRBV5-4,TRBJ1-2,ASSADGNYGYT
TRBV28,TRBJ1-3,ASSLRAPSLGYTIY
TRBV7-9,TRBJ2-1,ASSLASGPPYNEQF
TRBV3-1,TRBJ2-3,ATRGQGADTQY